The 10 T cell receptor beta chains presented below share a single source sample, sequenced in a study of blood T cells in healthy people across ages. Next came a second PCR, run for about 6 to 11 cycles, which used a sample-barcoded 5' primer along with a J-beta primer mix. TCRdb used MiXCR to reprocess the 5' RACE reads, holding one entry per CDR3 protein. The repertoire includes about 1.8 million distinct CDR3 sequences, around 50% of them detected once, and approximately 2.1% sits in the top ten. Sequenced material: blood. The receptors stem from a woman between 40 and 50 years old in good health.

The chain carries TRBV20-1 and TRBJ2-5; 10 bases agree with TRBD2. The germline V gene encodes CDR1 DFQATT and CDR2 SNEGSKA (reference sequence). V dropped 2 bases and J dropped 0; count of bases not matched to a gene: 3. This CDR3 has 15 amino acids. CDR3 loop: CSARHSGGYQETQYF. The CDR3 bases are TGCAGTGCTAGACATAGCGGGGGGTACCAAGAGACCCAGTACTTC.

The genes are TRBV2 and TRBJ2-7, with no clear D. Germline V gene lookup returns CDR1 SNHLY and CDR2 FYNNEI. V was cut by 4 bases and J by 1 base, with 11 bases left in between. The CDR3 runs 14 residues. The CDR3 nucleotides are TGTGCCAGCAGTGTGGCCTTAGGGTCCTACGAGCAGTACTTC. Its protein product is CASSVALGSYEQYF. The full variable domain, its missing parts supplied by reference TRBV2 and TRBJ2-7, is EPEVTQTPSHQVTQMGQEVILRCVPISNHLYFYWYRQILGQKVEFLVSFYNNEISEKSEIFDDQFSVERPDGSNFTLKIRSTKLEDSAMYFCASSVALGSYEQYFGPGTRLTVT.

Concerning this clonotype itself: Possible read error: a much larger clone is one base away. J is TRBJ2-1 and V is TRBV7-2; D call uncertain. The CDR3 contains 12 residues. V lost 5 bases, J lost 13 bases, and 15 bases lay in between. The germline V gene has CDR1 SGHTA and CDR2 FQGNSA. The CDR3 loop reads CASSPSLETQFF. The CDR3 DNA is TGTGCCAGCAGCCCCAGTCTAGAGACCCAGTTCTTC.

This clonotype was observed at least ten times. This chain links TRBV9 with TRBJ2-5; D gene unclear. Germline V gene lookup returns CDR1 SGDLS and CDR2 YYNGEE. This CDR3 is 11 amino acids long. Deletions cut 3 bases from V and 4 bases from J, with 4 bases between. The chain's CDR3 is CASSAAETQYF. As DNA, the CDR3 is TGTGCCAGCAGCGCCGCAGAGACCCAGTACTTC.

This clonotype was detected many times. The chain uses TRBV12-3 or TRBV12-4 and TRBJ2-7; D ambiguous. This CDR3 comprises 14 residues. Deletions cut 0 bases from V and 3 bases from J, with 9 bases between. DNA for the CDR3: TGTGCCAGCAGTTTAGCGAGGACGGGCTACGAGCAGTACTTC. Translation gives CASSLARTGYEQYF.

This clonotype was observed a handful of times. The V call is TRBV4-3, the J call TRBJ2-1; D uncertain. The ends were cut back, 0 bases at V and 3 bases at J, with 12 bases in the middle. There are 16 residues in the CDR3. Germline V lookup: CDR1 LGHNA, CDR2 YSLEER. CDR3 protein: CASSQDVGFGYNEQFF. CDR3 DNA: TGCGCCAGCAGCCAAGATGTCGGTTTTGGCTACAATGAGCAGTTCTTC.

This clonotype has just a few counts. The genes are TRBV25-1 and TRBJ2-5; perhaps TRBD1 as D (5 bases). Trimming left V 3 bases short and J 5 bases short, with 13 bases between. This CDR3 spans 14 amino acids. The germline V gene encodes CDR1 MGHDK and CDR2 SYGVNS. The CDR3 sequence is CASSETEVMETQYF. The DNA for the CDR3 is TGTGCCAGCAGTGAGACAGAGGTTATGGAGACCCAGTACTTC. Filled out from reference TRBV25-1 and TRBJ2-5, the complete variable domain reads EADIYQTPRYLVIGTGKKITLECSQTMGHDKMYWYQQDPGMELHLIHYSYGVNSTEKGDLSSESTVSRIRTEHFPLTLESARPSHTSQYLCASSETEVMETQYFGPGTRLLVL.

This clonotype has more than one count but fewer than ten. This sequence joins TRBV28 and TRBJ2-7; TRBD2 matches at 9 bases. Germline V lookup: CDR1 MDHEN, CDR2 SYDVKM. The J segment lost 0 bases and the V segment lost 6 bases, leaving 12 bases of the junction unmatched. The CDR3 is 17 residues long. CDR3: CASSPIAGALLSYEQYF. DNA of the CDR3: TGTGCCAGCAGCCCGATAGCGGGGGCCCTACTCTCCTACGAGCAGTACTTC.

V usage is TRBV9 and J usage is TRBJ1-6; D is unresolved. The V end lost 4 bases, the J end lost 0 bases, and 11 bases lay between the germline ends. Germline CDR1 SGDLS, CDR2 YYNGEE. This CDR3 contains 16 residues. CDR3 DNA: TGTGCCAGCAGCTCGGGTTCGAGCTCCTATAATTCACCCCTCCACTTT. Translating gives CASSSGSSSYNSPLHF.

The genes are TRBV25-1 and TRBJ1-5; 7 positions agree with TRBD1. Per the germline V gene, CDR1 is MGHDK and CDR2 is SYGVNS. The CDR3 covers 15 residues. J gave up 2 bases and V 7 bases, and 8 bases lay outside the gene matches. CDR3 coding DNA: TGTGCCAGCAAGCCCCGAGGGGGCGGCAATCAGCCCCAGCATTTT. Translated: CASKPRGGGNQPQHF. Full variable domain (outside the CDR3, taken from reference TRBV25-1 and TRBJ1-5): EADIYQTPRYLVIGTGKKITLECSQTMGHDKMYWYQQDPGMELHLIHYSYGVNSTEKGDLSSESTVSRIRTEHFPLTLESARPSHTSQYLCASKPRGGGNQPQHFGDGTRLSIL.